This TCR beta chain was sequenced during a study of shared clonotypes between healthy human individuals. Study-wide results and caveats: Measured sharing among donors was expected to vary with sequencing depth.

The naive CD8 population came from CD45RO-negative cells selected for CCR7, without terminally differentiated effector memory CD45RA+ cells. Details on this clone: Its target is not known.

The assay was run at deep level. Clones were read by immunoSEQ multiplex PCR, and TCRdb kept only the in-frame ones, dropping some. The sample has about 2.1 million clones; 85% to 95% are singletons. Per germline, CDR1 SQVTM and CDR2 ANQGSEA. The V and J ends lost 7 bases and 5 bases, in that order; junction bases with no gene match: 19. This CDR3 is built from 17 residues. Sample: naive CD8+ T cells from PBMCs. The rearrangement links TRBV29-1 to TRBJ2-1, with 8 positions matching TRBD1. The TCR was taken from a man aged 18 to 30 in good health. Some clones in this sample may be carry-over from other donors' samples. CDR3 DNA: TGCAGCGCCTCGAATGGCAGGGGGCATGGTATGGACAATGAGCAGTTCTTC. Protein product: CSASNGRGHGMDNEQFF.